This TCR beta chain is drawn from a study of vaccination and CD4 T cells after COVID-19. Across the whole study: It was a median approximately 92 days after diagnosis, with a range of 35 to 161, that post-COVID samples were drawn. Following dose two, a median about 70 days (range 14 to 241) passed before post-vaccine samples were taken. Study results and caveats: Counts of SARS-CoV-2-reactive clonotypes had a median that went from approximately 21 to 38, a nonsignificant change.

With regard to this clonotype: Its antigen is unidentified.

Researchers used the Oncomine TCR Beta short-read assay to sequence DNA from cultured CD4+ T cells. TCRdb reprocessed the PCR reads via MiXCR and lists one record per CDR3 protein. The data hold fewer than 15,000 distinct CDR3 sequences, with 44% observed a single time. Between the trimmed V and J ends, which lost 5 bases and 5 bases, there was a span of 12 bases. CDR1 is DFQATT and CDR2 is SNEGSKA in the germline V gene (reference sequence). The CDR3 consists of 12 residues. Treatment here: roughly 11-day PBMC culture with coronavirus spike peptide pools or control peptides (ViraFEST assay). The sequenced sample was cultured CD4+ T cells from blood. This clonotype originated in a human donor with COVID-19. The chain is built from TRBV20-1 and TRBJ2-5, with D perhaps matching TRBD2 (6 bases). This CDR3 reads CSASTRVETQYF. In DNA form, the CDR3 reads TGCAGTGCTTCGACTAGAGTGGAGACCCAGTACTTC.